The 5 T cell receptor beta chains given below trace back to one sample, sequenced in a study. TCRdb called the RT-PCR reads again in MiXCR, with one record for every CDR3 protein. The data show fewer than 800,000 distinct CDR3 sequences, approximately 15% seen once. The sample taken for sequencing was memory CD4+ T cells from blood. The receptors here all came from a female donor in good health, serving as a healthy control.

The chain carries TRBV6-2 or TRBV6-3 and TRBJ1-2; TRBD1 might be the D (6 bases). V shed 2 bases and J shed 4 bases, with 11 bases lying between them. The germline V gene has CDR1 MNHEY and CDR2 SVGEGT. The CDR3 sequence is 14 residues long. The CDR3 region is CASSYEQGIYGYTF. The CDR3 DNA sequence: TGTGCCAGCAGTTACGAACAGGGAATCTATGGCTACACCTTC.

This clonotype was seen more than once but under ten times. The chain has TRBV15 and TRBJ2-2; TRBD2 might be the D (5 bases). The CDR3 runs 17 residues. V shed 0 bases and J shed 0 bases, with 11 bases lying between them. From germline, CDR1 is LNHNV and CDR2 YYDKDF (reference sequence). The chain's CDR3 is CATSRDMASPNTGELFF. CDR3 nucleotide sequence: TGTGCCACCAGCAGAGATATGGCTAGCCCGAACACCGGGGAGCTGTTTTTT.

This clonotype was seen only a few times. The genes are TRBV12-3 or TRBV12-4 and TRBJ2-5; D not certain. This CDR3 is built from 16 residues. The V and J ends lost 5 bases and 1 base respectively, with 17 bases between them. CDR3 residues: CASSPRLGKGQETQYF. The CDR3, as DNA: TGTGCCAGCAGTCCCCGACTGGGAAAGGGCCAAGAGACCCAGTACTTC.

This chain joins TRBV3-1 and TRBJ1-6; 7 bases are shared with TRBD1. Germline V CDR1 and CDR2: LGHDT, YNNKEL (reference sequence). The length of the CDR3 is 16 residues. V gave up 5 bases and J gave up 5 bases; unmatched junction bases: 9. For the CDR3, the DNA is TGTGCCAGCAGCAGCCGACAGGGAGCAGATAATTCACCCCTCCACTTT. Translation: CASSSRQGADNSPLHF.

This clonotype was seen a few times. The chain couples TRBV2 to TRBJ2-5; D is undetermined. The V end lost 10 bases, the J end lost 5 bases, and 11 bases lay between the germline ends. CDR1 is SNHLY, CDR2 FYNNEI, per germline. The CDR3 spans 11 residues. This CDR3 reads CATYLGETQYF. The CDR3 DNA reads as TGTGCCACCTATCTGGGGGAGACCCAGTACTTC.